A single sample gave rise to the 10 T cell receptor beta chains below, sequenced in a study of OX40 agonist ivuxolimab in advanced cancers. Library preparation was by the immunoSEQ multiplex PCR assay. TCRdb limited this immuneACCESS table to in-frame rearrangements with V and J called. A share of clones is missing; checked studies link under half to unresolved V genes, and the rest is unexplained. The sample table contains 26,000 or so clones; only one count was recorded for 76% of them. Of the sample, around 13% is held by the ten largest clones. This specimen consisted of CD4+ or CD8+ T cells sorted from blood, obtained in a trial of the OX40 agonist ivuxolimab. The origin of the receptors is an adult with an advanced solid tumor such as melanoma, head and neck, liver or kidney cancer.

The rearrangement links TRBV6-6 to TRBJ2-5, with TRBD1 matching over 12 bases. This CDR3 spans 16 amino acids. The J segment lost 7 bases and the V segment lost 6 bases, leaving 12 bases of the junction unmatched. Germline V lookup: CDR1 MNHNY, CDR2 SVGAGI (reference sequence). The CDR3 DNA reads as TGTGCCAGCAGCCTGGACGGGACAGGGGGCGACGGGACCCAGTACTTC. It is translated as CASSLDGTGGDGTQYF.

In this sample, this clone turned up once. The chain combines TRBV7-9 with TRBJ2-1; 10 positions match TRBD2. The J segment lost 10 bases and the V segment lost 6 bases, leaving 6 bases of the junction unmatched. Germline V lookup: CDR1 SEHNR, CDR2 FQNEAQ (reference sequence). The CDR3 loop spans 13 amino acids. CDR3 DNA sequence: TGTGCCAGCAGTTCTCTAGCGGGGGCGGAGCAGTTCTTC. Translating gives CASSSLAGAEQFF.

The chain has TRBV2 and TRBJ2-5; the D gene is possibly TRBD1 (5 bases). The CDR3 extends over 11 amino acids. CDR1 is SNHLY and CDR2 is FYNNEI in the germline V gene. The CDR3 nucleotides read TGTGCTACCAGACAGTCAGAGACCCAGTACTTC. It translates to CATRQSETQYF. The full variable domain, in which reference TRBV2 and TRBJ2-5 provide the parts outside the CDR3, is EPEVTQTPSHQVTQMGQEVILRCVPISNHLYFYWYRQILGQKVEFLVSFYNNEISEKSEIFDDQFSVERPDGSNFTLKIRSTKLEDSAMYFCATRQSETQYFGPGTRLLVL.

The chain recombines TRBV9 with TRBJ2-5; D is unclear. The CDR3 length is 13 residues. CDR1 SGDLS and CDR2 YYNGEE come from the germline V gene. Between the trimmed V and J ends, which lost 4 bases and 2 bases, there was a span of 9 bases. The CDR3 DNA reads as TGTGCCAGCAGCACTTCAAGGCAAGAGACCCAGTACTTC. Its translation is CASSTSRQETQYF.

The rearrangement links TRBV6-4 to TRBJ2-3; unclear D gene. The CDR3 length is 15 residues. Per the germline V gene, CDR1 is MRHNA and CDR2 is SNTAGT. The germline V and J ends were trimmed by 4 bases and 2 bases, with 13 bases remaining between them. The CDR3 here is CASSAQLGATDTQYF. CDR3 bases: TGTGCCAGCAGTGCCCAGCTCGGTGCCACAGATACGCAGTATTTT.

This chain connects TRBV2 to TRBJ1-4, with a tentative D call TRBD1 (5 bases). The CDR3 has 16 amino acids. Trimming stripped 0 bases from V and 0 bases from J, with 8 bases between. Germline loops: CDR1 SNHLY, CDR2 FYNNEI. CDR3 nucleotide sequence: TGTGCCAGCAGTGAAGCGTCCAGGGCAACTAATGAAAAACTGTTTTTT. It is translated as CASSEASRATNEKLFF.

The count of this clone is one. The V call is TRBV5-6, the J call TRBJ1-2, with 9 bases fitting TRBD1. V gave up 1 base and J gave up 4 bases; unmatched junction bases: 14. The CDR3 is made up of 18 amino acids. Germline CDR1 and CDR2: SGHDT and YYEEEE. As DNA, the CDR3 is TGTGCCAGCAGCTTGATAAAGGACAGGGGATATTTTCGCTATGGCTACACCTTC. Its protein product is CASSLIKDRGYFRYGYTF.

For the CDR3, the DNA is TGTGCCAGCAGCCAAGATGAGGGGTACCAAGAGACCCAGTACTTC. Translating gives CASSQDEGYQETQYF. This rearrangement joins TRBV14 to TRBJ2-5; tentatively, D is TRBD1 or TRBD2 (5 bases each). This CDR3 region has 15 residues. The ends were cut back, 0 bases at V and 0 bases at J, with 8 bases in the middle. The germline gives CDR1 SGHDN, CDR2 FVKESK.

This sequence joins TRBV19 and TRBJ1-2, with TRBD1 as a possible D gene (5 bases). CDR1 is LNHDA and CDR2 is SQIVND in the germline V gene (reference sequence). The germline V and J ends were trimmed by 5 bases and 6 bases, with 13 bases remaining between them. The CDR3 sequence is 13 residues long. The CDR3 here is CASSRGLGDGYTF. In DNA, the CDR3 is TGTGCCAGTAGTCGAGGCTTAGGGGATGGCTACACCTTC.

DNA for the CDR3: TGTGCCAGCAGCCCCGGTGGACAGGGGTCGAACTATGGCTACACCTTC. This gives the protein CASSPGGQGSNYGYTF. The chain carries TRBV5-4 and TRBJ1-2; TRBD1 agrees at 9 bases. The V gene end was trimmed by 4 bases and the J gene end by 2 bases; junction bases not matched to a gene: 9. The CDR3 contains 16 residues. The germline gives CDR1 SGHNT, CDR2 YYREEE (reference sequence).